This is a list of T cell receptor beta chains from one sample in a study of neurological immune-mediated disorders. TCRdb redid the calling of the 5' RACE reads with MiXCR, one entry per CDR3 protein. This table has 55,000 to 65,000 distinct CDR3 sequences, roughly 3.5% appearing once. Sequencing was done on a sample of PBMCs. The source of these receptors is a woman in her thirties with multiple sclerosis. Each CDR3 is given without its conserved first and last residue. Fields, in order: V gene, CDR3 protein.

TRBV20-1 SAPIIGQGLGYT
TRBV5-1 ASSSVPRGAGGSDTQY
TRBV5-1 ASSLGQRNLGDTQY
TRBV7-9 ASSSSMGEATEAF
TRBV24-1 ATSDPLTGRDEQF
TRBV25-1 ASSEPGGRSNEQF
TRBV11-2 ASSLGAVAEKLF
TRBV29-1 SVASTDTQY
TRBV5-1 ASSRPTSGGRDTQY
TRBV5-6 ASSLAGGTQY
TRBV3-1 ASSRRQTFNYGYT
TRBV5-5 ASTDMRSYNSPLH
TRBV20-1 SARDPTTDTQY
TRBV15 ATSRESDNQPQH
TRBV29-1 SVSIAGGTDTQY
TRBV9 ASSDGDSNNYGYT
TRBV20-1 SAPDTGTGGQPQN
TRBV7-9 ASSPSGGTQY
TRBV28 ASMRGAGAAF
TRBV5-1 ASSFISGGEQY
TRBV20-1 SAPGGSTDTQY
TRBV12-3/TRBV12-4 ASSYPASSGRRYEQY
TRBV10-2 ASSSSGRNTGELF
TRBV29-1 SVIKGSRGTEAF
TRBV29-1 SVLDRGRRELF
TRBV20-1 SARDFSKQTPNTGELF
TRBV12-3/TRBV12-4 ASIGPESKETQY
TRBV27 ASSPGTSGYNEQF
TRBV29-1 SVEGRGSTDTQY
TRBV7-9 ASSLMGSVDTQY
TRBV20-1 SARDLDRGGETQY
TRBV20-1 SAHQGAGAKVLT
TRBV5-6 ASSWTGRNTEAF
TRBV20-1 SARAGTLNTEAF
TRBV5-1 ASSPAGATGSYEQY
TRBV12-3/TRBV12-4 ASRTRKGAPPEAF
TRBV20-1 SARVLAGVNTQY
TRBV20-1 SAQRRTGDEQY
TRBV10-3 AIIVPGQGSNTEAF
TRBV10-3 AISESLGEQY
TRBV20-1 SARLSRLAKNIQY
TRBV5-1 ASSLKGGGETQY
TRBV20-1 SASVRGRTVYEQY
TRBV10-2 DSRASGTSGGNEQF